A selection of T cell receptor beta chains follows, all from one sample in a study of blood T cell repertoires in COVID-19. Measured with immunoSEQ multiplex PCR; TCRdb has only the in-frame clones, and not every one. Of about 43,000 clones listed, 82% are singletons. The specimen sequenced was peripheral blood. These receptors were obtained from a woman aged 60-70 years with acute or convalescent COVID-19. Both conserved end residues are part of each CDR3. The D gene is left open where the match is weak. Clone size appears in some rows only: once, few, many, or a class for an expanded clone.

D,V,size,J,CDR3,DNA
-,TRBV5-5,-,TRBJ1-1,CASSLGTHTEAFF,TGTGCCAGCAGCTTGGGCACACACACTGAAGCTTTCTTT
-,TRBV4-3,-,TRBJ2-6,CASSQDTGPYSGANVLTF,TGCGCCAGCAGCCAAGACACAGGGCCATACTCTGGGGCCAACGTCCTGACTTTC
-,TRBV5-1,-,TRBJ1-4,CASSLGFRDDEKLFF,TGCGCCAGCAGCTTGGGTTTCAGGGATGATGAAAAACTGTTTTTT
-,TRBV28,-,TRBJ2-1,CASSLSGEGYNEQFF,TGTGCCAGCAGTTTATCAGGGGAGGGGTACAATGAGCAGTTCTTC
-,TRBV11-2,few,TRBJ2-3,CASARDFSTDTQYF,TGTGCCAGCGCCCGGGACTTCAGCACAGATACGCAGTATTTT
TRBD1,TRBV11-3,-,TRBJ1-6,CASSLGTGNSPLHF,TGTGCCAGCAGCCTCGGGACAGGTAATTCACCCCTCCACTTT
-,TRBV5-6,-,TRBJ1-1,CASSPLGGLGDTEAFF,TGTGCCAGCAGCCCTCTGGGGGGGCTAGGCGATACTGAAGCTTTCTTT
TRBD1,TRBV5-1,-,TRBJ1-5,CASSPTGGGQPQHF,TGCGCCAGCAGCCCGACAGGGGGCGGTCAGCCCCAGCATTTT
TRBD2,TRBV3-1/TRBV3-2,-,TRBJ2-3,CASSRAGGQDTQYF,TGTGCCAGCAGCCGGGCGGGGGGCCAAGATACGCAGTATTTT
-,TRBV4-3,-,TRBJ1-2,CASSQEAGANYGYTF,TGCGCCAGCAGCCAAGAAGCAGGTGCTAACTATGGCTACACCTTC
-,TRBV7-9,-,TRBJ1-6,CASSRTAYNSPLHF,TGTGCCAGCAGCCGGACAGCCTATAATTCACCCCTCCACTTT
TRBD2,TRBV7-2,-,TRBJ2-3,CASSLAGGTDTQYF,TGTGCCAGCAGCTTAGCGGGGGGGACAGATACGCAGTATTTT
-,TRBV21-1,-,TRBJ2-4,CASSPNKTKNIQYF,TGTGCCAGCAGCCCAAACAAGACCAAAAACATTCAGTACTTC
-,TRBV6-5,-,TRBJ1-3,CASSYQGAGNTIYF,TGTGCCAGCAGTTACCAAGGAGCGGGAAACACCATATATTTT
TRBD1,TRBV14,few,TRBJ1-6,CASSLRTGYASQSSPLHF,TGTGCCAGCAGCCTAAGGACAGGGTATGCGTCACAATCCTCACCCCTCCACTTT
-,TRBV9,-,TRBJ1-1,CASSESGTANTEAFF,TGTGCCAGCAGCGAGTCCGGGACTGCTAACACTGAAGCTTTCTTT
-,TRBV12-3/TRBV12-4,-,TRBJ2-7,CASSLGGDDEQYF,TGTGCCAGCAGTTTAGGGGGGGACGACGAGCAGTACTTC
-,TRBV27,-,TRBJ2-5,CASKRAEYQETQYF,TGTGCCAGCAAGCGAGCGGAGTACCAAGAGACCCAGTACTTC
-,TRBV19,-,TRBJ1-5,CASRRGGGSNQPQHF,TGTGCCAGTAGGAGGGGAGGGGGAAGCAATCAGCCCCAGCATTTT
-,TRBV19,-,TRBJ1-2,CASIPEGEGGYTF,TGTGCCAGTATCCCGGAGGGGGAGGGCGGCTACACCTTC
-,TRBV6-5,-,TRBJ1-2,CASSFSTAPGGGYTF,TGTGCCAGCAGCTTCTCAACAGCCCCCGGGGGAGGCTACACCTTC
-,TRBV7-9,-,TRBJ2-7,CASSLFLGSSYEQYF,TGTGCCAGCAGCTTATTTCTGGGGAGCTCCTACGAGCAGTACTTC
TRBD1,TRBV6-2/TRBV6-3,once,TRBJ2-7,CASSLRQGPYEQYF,TGTGCCAGCAGTTTACGACAGGGCCCCTACGAGCAGTACTTC
TRBD1,TRBV7-8,-,TRBJ1-2,CASSSGQDGYTF,TGTGCCAGCAGCTCTGGACAGGATGGCTACACCTTC
-,TRBV7-3,-,TRBJ1-2,CASSTIAGYGYTF,TGTGCCAGCAGCACAATAGCGGGCTATGGCTACACCTTC
-,TRBV6-7,-,TRBJ2-1,CASGGDNEQFF,TGTGCCAGCGGAGGGGATAATGAGCAGTTCTTC
-,TRBV5-6,once,TRBJ2-1,CASSWENEQFF,TGTGCCAGCAGCTGGGAGAATGAGCAGTTCTTC
TRBD1,TRBV18,hyperexpanded,TRBJ1-2,CASSPTGTGGYGYTF,TGTGCCAGCTCACCCACCGGGACAGGCGGTTATGGCTACACCTTC
-,TRBV5-4,-,TRBJ1-2,CASSWSGVSAYGYTF,TGTGCCAGCAGCTGGTCAGGGGTTAGCGCCTATGGCTACACCTTC
TRBD2,TRBV2,-,TRBJ2-3,CASLTGGRITDTQYF,TGTGCCAGCCTGACGGGGGGGCGGATCACAGATACGCAGTATTTT
-,TRBV7-9,-,TRBJ2-5,CASSLFGGAPETQYF,TGTGCCAGCAGCTTATTCGGCGGGGCCCCCGAGACCCAGTACTTC
-,TRBV3-1/TRBV3-2,-,TRBJ2-2,CASSQVWGLTTNTGELFF,TGTGCCAGCAGCCAAGTCTGGGGACTGACAACAAACACCGGGGAGCTGTTTTTT
-,TRBV6-6,-,TRBJ1-6,CASRGTGSSPLHF,TGTGCCAGCAGGGGCACAGGGTCTTCACCCCTCCACTTT
-,TRBV4-3,-,TRBJ1-1,CASSQVLMGLMNTEAFF,TGCGCCAGCAGCCAAGTCCTCATGGGGCTTATGAACACTGAAGCTTTCTTT
-,TRBV19,once,TRBJ1-2,CASTRRWDTTNYGYTF,TGTGCCAGTACACGGCGATGGGACACAACTAACTATGGCTACACCTTC
TRBD1,TRBV7-6,-,TRBJ2-2,CASRPGTGGGELFF,TGTGCCAGCAGACCCGGGACAGGGGGCGGGGAGCTGTTTTTT
TRBD1,TRBV19,-,TRBJ1-6,CASSYPGTVENSPLHF,TGTGCCAGTAGTTATCCGGGGACAGTGGAGAATTCACCCCTCCACTTT
TRBD2,TRBV14,-,TRBJ2-1,CASSPWTSSGNEQFF,TGTGCCAGCAGCCCCTGGACTAGCTCGGGGAATGAGCAGTTCTTC
-,TRBV19,-,TRBJ2-7,CASSMPPGTQSSYEQYF,TGTGCCAGTAGTATGCCCCCCGGGACACAGAGCTCCTACGAGCAGTACTTC
TRBD1,TRBV24-1,-,TRBJ1-2,CATSAGQTYGYTF,TGTGCCACCAGTGCGGGACAGACCTATGGCTACACCTTC
TRBD1,TRBV27,once,TRBJ2-1,CASRLTGYNEQFF,TGTGCCAGCAGGCTGACAGGGTACAATGAGCAGTTCTTC
-,TRBV4-3,-,TRBJ2-4,CASGQGALDKNIQYF,TGCGCCAGCGGCCAAGGGGCCTTGGACAAAAACATTCAGTACTTC
-,TRBV27,-,TRBJ1-4,CASSSVHTNEKLFF,TGTGCCAGCAGTTCGGTCCATACTAATGAAAAACTGTTTTTT
-,TRBV5-6,-,TRBJ2-7,CASSLIEGEQYF,TGTGCCAGCAGCTTGATTGAGGGCGAGCAGTACTTC
-,TRBV25-1,-,TRBJ2-7,CASSGPGHDYEQYF,TGTGCCAGCAGTGGTCCGGGACACGACTACGAGCAGTACTTC
-,TRBV6-5,-,TRBJ2-7,CASSWGDLYEQYF,TGTGCCAGCAGTTGGGGGGACCTCTACGAGCAGTACTTC